This note documents a single TCR beta chain sequence. In the authors' workflow: Amplification from reference gene primers served as the basis for estimated nucleated cell counts. Measured with immunoSEQ multiplex PCR; TCRdb has only the in-frame clones, and not every one. V and J calls and clone size are those listed in that table; D and trimming were worked out from the DNA. The sample has hundreds of thousands of clones, around 89% seen once. This entry belongs to a study of blood T cell repertoires in COVID-19. Study summary: Both acute and convalescent COVID-19 samples were obtained from the United States, Italy and Spain. The analysed material was cDNA or gDNA that came from T cells, B-cell-depleted T cells, or PBMCs.

The V gene's germline CDR1 is SGHNT and CDR2 YYREEE (reference sequence). V shed 1 base and J shed 4 bases, with 14 bases lying between them. The CDR3 spans 15 residues. The sequenced material came from PBMCs or T cells enriched from blood (not recorded which). This sequence was found in a woman in her 30s who had recovered from COVID-19. The J gene is TRBJ1-2, the V gene TRBV5-4, with D unclear. CDR3: CASSLMEVGFYGYTF. Here the CDR3 DNA reads TGTGCCAGCAGCTTGATGGAGGTTGGGTTCTATGGCTACACCTTC.